This T cell receptor beta chain was captured in a study of T-cell reconstitution after alpha-beta-depleted transplantation in children listed by TCRdb under 2016. Study-wide context: Using TCR repertoire profiling, the study quantitatively followed how T-cell immune reconstitution unfolded in children after TCRalphabeta/CD19-depleted allogeneic hematopoietic cell transplantation. Broad study findings and their caveats: Over subsequent months, a decline in hyperexpanded clone frequencies was noted, and after one year, T-cell counts and TCRbeta diversity were mostly ascribed to newly produced T cells. The apparently early recovery of alphabetaT-cell counts about two months after transplant reportedly depended on only several hundred rapidly expanded clones that came from non-depleted graft cells. The high TCRbeta diversity at day 60 in some patients was ascribed to recipient T cells and intrathymic progenitors that had survived conditioning.

Trimming takes 6 bases from V and 4 bases from J, and the germline ends sit 12 bases apart. Spanning cysteine to phenylalanine, the CDR3 consists of 13 amino acids. Solely the CDR3 DNA is kept, with 39 bases framed from the first base. CDR1 SQVTM and CDR2 ANQGSEA are derived from the germline V gene. At least ten counts were recorded for this clonotype. It lacks a known antigen. No much larger clone is present one base from it, and per-base qualities are unavailable. Receptor libraries were prepared by PCR. The run used an Illumina HiSeq 2500. TCR library preparation used molecular barcoding, with unique molecular identifiers applied to normalize quantification of the TCRbeta repertoire. The public reads were quality trimmed at Q25 with fastp and then assembled into clones with MiXCR by TCRdb, keeping productive beta chains. For every CDR3 protein sequence, its rows merge into one entry that carries the most common genes and DNA. Counted in this sample were roughly 220,000 distinct CDR3 sequences; around 9.2% of them appeared once. The leading ten clones occupy 35% of the sample.

The treatment or condition tag for this specimen amounts to: allogeneic hematopoietic cell transplantation with graft depleted of TCRalphabeta T cells and CD19 B cells. Transplant recipients were children who received TCRalphabeta/CD19-depleted allogeneic hematopoietic cell grafts. This receptor was identified in a male patient between 2 and 15 years old who had a stem cell transplant for acute myeloid leukemia, so the T cells may come from the graft donor. This specimen consisted of PBMCs, mostly from graft donor cells, obtained 360 days after TCRalphabeta/CD19-depleted stem cell transplant. The rearranged chain carries TRBV29-1 and TRBJ2-2; the D gene is not confidently resolved. The DNA is TGCAGCGTCGCCCTGACAATCACCGGGGAGCTGTTTTTT. Its protein reads: CSVALTITGELFF.